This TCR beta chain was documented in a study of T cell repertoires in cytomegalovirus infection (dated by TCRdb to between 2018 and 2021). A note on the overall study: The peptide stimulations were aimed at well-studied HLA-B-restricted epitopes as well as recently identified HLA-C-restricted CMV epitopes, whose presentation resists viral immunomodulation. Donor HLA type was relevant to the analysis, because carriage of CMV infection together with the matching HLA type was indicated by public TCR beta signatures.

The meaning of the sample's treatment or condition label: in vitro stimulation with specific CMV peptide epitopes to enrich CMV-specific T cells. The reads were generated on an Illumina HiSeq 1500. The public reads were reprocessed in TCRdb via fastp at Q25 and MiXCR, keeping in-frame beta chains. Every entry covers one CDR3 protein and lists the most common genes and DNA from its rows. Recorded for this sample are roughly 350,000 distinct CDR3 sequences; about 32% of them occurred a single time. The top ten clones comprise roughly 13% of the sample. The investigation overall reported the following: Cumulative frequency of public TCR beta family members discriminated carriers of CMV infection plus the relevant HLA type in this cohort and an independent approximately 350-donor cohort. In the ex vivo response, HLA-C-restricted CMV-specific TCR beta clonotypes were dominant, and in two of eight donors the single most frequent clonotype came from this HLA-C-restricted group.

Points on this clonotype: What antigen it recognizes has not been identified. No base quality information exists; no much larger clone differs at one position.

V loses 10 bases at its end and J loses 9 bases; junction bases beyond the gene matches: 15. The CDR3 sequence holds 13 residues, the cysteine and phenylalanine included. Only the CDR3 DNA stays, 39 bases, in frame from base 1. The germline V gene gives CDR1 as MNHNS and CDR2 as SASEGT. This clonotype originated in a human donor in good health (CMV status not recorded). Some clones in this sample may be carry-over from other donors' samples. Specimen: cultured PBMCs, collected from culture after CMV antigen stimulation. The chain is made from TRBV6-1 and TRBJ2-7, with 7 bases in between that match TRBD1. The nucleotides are TGTGCCATAAGACAGGGTGGTATGGGGCTGCAGTACTTC. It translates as CAIRQGGMGLQYF.